This T cell receptor (beta chain) was identified in a study of T cell repertoires in cytomegalovirus infection. Turning to the study itself: Well-studied HLA-B-restricted epitopes and recently identified HLA-C-restricted epitopes of CMV were both used in the study. CMV infection and matching HLA type were both indicated by public TCR beta signatures.

This clonotype was seen a handful of times. Its antigen remains unidentified. The study, taken as a whole, reports: Clonotypes of TCR beta that were HLA-C-restricted and CMV-specific dominated the ex vivo response. Pooled public TCR beta family frequency picked out CMV carriers with the relevant HLA.

TCRdb re-called the reads through MiXCR, storing one row per CDR3 protein. The repertoire holds 750,000 to 900,000 distinct CDR3 sequences, with 25% to 35% as singletons. Germline V gene data show CDR1 as SGHNT and CDR2 as YYREEE (reference sequence). The CDR3 length is 15 residues. J lost 7 bases, V lost 4 bases, and 5 bases had no gene match. The chain has TRBV5-4 and TRBJ2-2, with TRBD1 identical over 12 bases. Specimen: cultured CD8+ T cells from PBMCs, collected from culture after CMV antigen stimulation. This receptor was identified in a human donor in good health (CMV status not recorded). Some clones in this sample may be carry-over from other donors' samples. The CDR3 DNA follows: TGTGCCAGCAGCCCGGGACAGGGGGCAAACGGGGAGCTGTTTTTT. It yields the protein CASSPGQGANGELFF.